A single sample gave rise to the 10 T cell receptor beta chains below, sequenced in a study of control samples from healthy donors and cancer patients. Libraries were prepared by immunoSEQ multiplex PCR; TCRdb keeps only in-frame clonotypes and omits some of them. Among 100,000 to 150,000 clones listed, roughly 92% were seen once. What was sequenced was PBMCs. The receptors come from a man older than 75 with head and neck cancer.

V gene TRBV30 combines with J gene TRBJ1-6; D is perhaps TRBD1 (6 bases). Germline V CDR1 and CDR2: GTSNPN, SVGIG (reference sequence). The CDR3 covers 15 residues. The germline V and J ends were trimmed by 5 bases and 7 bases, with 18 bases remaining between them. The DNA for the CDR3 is TGTGCCTGGGCCGTCTCGGGACACATAAATTCACCCCTCCACTTT. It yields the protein CAWAVSGHINSPLHF.

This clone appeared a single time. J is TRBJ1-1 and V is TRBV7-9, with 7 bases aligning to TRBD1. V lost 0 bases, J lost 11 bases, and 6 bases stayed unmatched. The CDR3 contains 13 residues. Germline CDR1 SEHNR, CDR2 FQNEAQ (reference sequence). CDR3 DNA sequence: TGTGCCAGCAGCTTAGCGCCTCAGGGACAGGCTTTCTTT. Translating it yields CASSLAPQGQAFF.

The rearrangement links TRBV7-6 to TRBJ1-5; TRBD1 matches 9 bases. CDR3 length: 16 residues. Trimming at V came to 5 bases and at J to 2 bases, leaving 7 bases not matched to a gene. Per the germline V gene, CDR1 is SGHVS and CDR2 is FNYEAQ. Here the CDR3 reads CASSRTGAPGNQPQHF. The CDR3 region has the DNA TGTGCCAGCAGCCGGACAGGGGCCCCGGGCAATCAGCCCCAGCATTTT. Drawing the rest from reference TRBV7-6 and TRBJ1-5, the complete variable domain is GAGVSQSPRYKVTKRGQDVALRCDPISGHVSLYWYRQALGQGPEFLTYFNYEAQQDKSGLPNDRFSAERPEGSISTLTIQRTEQRDSAMYRCASSRTGAPGNQPQHFGDGTRLSIL.

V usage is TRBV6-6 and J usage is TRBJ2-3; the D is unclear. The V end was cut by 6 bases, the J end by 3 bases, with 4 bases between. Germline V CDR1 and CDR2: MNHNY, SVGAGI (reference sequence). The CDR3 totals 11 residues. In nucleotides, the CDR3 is TGTGCCAGCAGCCGGACAGATACGCAGTATTTT. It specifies CASSRTDTQYF.

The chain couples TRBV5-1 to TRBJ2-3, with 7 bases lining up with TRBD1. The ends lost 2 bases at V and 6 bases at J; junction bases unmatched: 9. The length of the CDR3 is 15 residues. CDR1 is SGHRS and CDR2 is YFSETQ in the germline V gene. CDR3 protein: CASSLQGPQQDTQYF. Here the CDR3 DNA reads TGCGCCAGCAGCTTACAGGGGCCGCAGCAGGATACGCAGTATTTT.

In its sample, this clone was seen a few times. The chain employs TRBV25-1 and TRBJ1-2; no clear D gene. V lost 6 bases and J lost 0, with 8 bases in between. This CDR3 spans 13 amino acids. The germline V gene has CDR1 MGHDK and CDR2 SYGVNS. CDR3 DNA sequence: TGTGCCAGCAGAAACGAAGCTAACTATGGCTACACCTTC. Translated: CASRNEANYGYTF.

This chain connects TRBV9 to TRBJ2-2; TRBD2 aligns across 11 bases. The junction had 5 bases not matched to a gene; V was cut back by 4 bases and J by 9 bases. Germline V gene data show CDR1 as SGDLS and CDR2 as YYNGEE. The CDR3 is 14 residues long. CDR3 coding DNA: TGTGCCAGCAGCTCCACTAGCGGGAGTTGGGAGCTGTTTTTT. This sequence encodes CASSSTSGSWELFF.

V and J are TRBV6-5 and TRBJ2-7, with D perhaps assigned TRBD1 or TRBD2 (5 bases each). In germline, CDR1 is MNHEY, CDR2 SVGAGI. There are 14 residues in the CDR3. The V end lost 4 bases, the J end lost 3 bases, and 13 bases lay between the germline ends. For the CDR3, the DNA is TGTGCCAGCAGTTCGCGGTTGGGGGTCTACGAGCAGTACTTC. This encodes CASSSRLGVYEQYF.

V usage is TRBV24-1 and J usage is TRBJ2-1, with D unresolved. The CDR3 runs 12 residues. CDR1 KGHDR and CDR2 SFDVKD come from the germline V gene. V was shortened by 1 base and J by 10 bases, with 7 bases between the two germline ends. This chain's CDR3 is CATSDLLGEQFF. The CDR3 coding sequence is TGTGCCACCAGTGATTTACTGGGAGAGCAGTTCTTC.

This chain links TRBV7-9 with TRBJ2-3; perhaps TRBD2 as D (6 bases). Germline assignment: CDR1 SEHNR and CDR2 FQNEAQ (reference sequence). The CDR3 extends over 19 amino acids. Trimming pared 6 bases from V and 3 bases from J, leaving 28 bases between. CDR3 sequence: CASRDIEGIGSGGTDTQYF. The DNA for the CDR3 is TGTGCCAGCAGGGATATTGAGGGAATTGGTAGCGGCGGGACAGATACGCAGTATTTT.